Listed below are T cell receptor beta chains from one sample, sequenced in a study of regulatory and conventional T cells in RAG deficiency. The repertoire was sequenced with immunoSEQ multiplex PCR; TCRdb's copy has only in-frame clones and lacks some. The data contain some 30,000 clones, approximately 96% of them singletons. This sample was also put to use in a study of regulatory T cells.

Sequencing was performed on CD25- CD4+ T cells sorted from blood. These receptors all come from a human donor in good health. Each CDR3 is given with its conserved first and last residue. D genes are given only for firm matches. For some rows the clone size is stated as once, few or many, or as a class when expanded; others skip it.

>TRBV7-9|-|TRBD1|TRBJ1-1
CASRQRTGRTEAFF
TGTGCCAGCAGACAGAGGACAGGGAGGACTGAAGCTTTCTTT
>TRBV7-2|-|-|TRBJ1-1
CASSIPLRGALNTEAFF
TGTGCCAGCAGTATTCCCCTGCGGGGGGCGTTGAACACTGAAGCTTTCTTT
>TRBV6-5|once|-|TRBJ1-5
CASSYEQGNQPQHF
TGTGCCAGCAGTTACGAACAGGGCAATCAGCCCCAGCATTTT
>TRBV19|-|-|TRBJ1-2
CASMRPPNYGYTF
TGTGCCAGTATGCGTCCACCGAACTATGGCTACACCTTC
>TRBV11-2|few|-|TRBJ1-4
CASSSIRDTEKLFF
TGTGCCAGCAGCTCAATCAGGGATACTGAAAAACTGTTTTTT
>TRBV30|-|TRBD1|TRBJ1-2
CAWSVAGGAEGYTF
TGTGCCTGGAGTGTAGCAGGGGGCGCGGAGGGCTACACCTTC
>TRBV4-3|-|-|TRBJ2-1
CASSQVGGNPREQFF
TGCGCCAGCAGCCAAGTAGGCGGGAACCCCAGGGAGCAGTTCTTC
>TRBV5-4|-|-|TRBJ2-7
CASSLKGGAYEQYF
TGTGCCAGCAGCCTGAAGGGGGGGGCCTACGAGCAGTACTTC
>TRBV6-1|-|-|TRBJ1-1
CASSADSYTEAFF
TGTGCCAGCAGTGCAGACAGTTACACTGAAGCTTTCTTT
>TRBV19|-|TRBD1|TRBJ1-5
CASSSDRGKNQPQHF
TGTGCCAGTAGTTCGGACAGGGGGAAGAATCAGCCCCAGCATTTT
>TRBV7-6|-|TRBD2|TRBJ2-1
CASSLLAGAGNEQFF
TGTGCCAGCAGCTTACTAGCGGGAGCTGGCAATGAGCAGTTCTTC
>TRBV6-4|-|-|TRBJ2-5
CASSDGPKETQYF
TGTGCCAGCAGTGACGGCCCCAAAGAGACCCAGTACTTC
>TRBV9|-|TRBD2|TRBJ2-1
CASSVEVSGSRNEQFF
TGTGCCAGCAGCGTAGAGGTTAGCGGGAGTCGAAATGAGCAGTTCTTC
>TRBV6-1|-|-|TRBJ1-1
CASIQLLTGSTEAFF
TGTGCCAGCATTCAACTCTTAACAGGGTCCACTGAAGCTTTCTTT
>TRBV19|-|TRBD1|TRBJ1-5
CASSGQGVSPQHF
TGTGCCAGTAGCGGACAGGGCGTATCGCCCCAGCATTTT
>TRBV5-6|once|-|TRBJ2-2
CASSFDITNTGELFF
TGTGCCAGCAGCTTCGACATCACGAACACCGGGGAGCTGTTTTTT
>TRBV5-1|once|TRBD2|TRBJ2-1
CASTLIAGGNNEQFF
TGCGCCAGCACGCTTATAGCGGGAGGGAATAATGAGCAGTTCTTC
>TRBV4-1|-|TRBD2|TRBJ2-1
CASSQVETSGYNEQFF
TGCGCCAGCAGCCAAGTGGAGACTAGCGGCTACAATGAGCAGTTCTTC
>TRBV5-3|-|-|TRBJ1-2
CARSLAGGPHGYTF
TGTGCCAGAAGCTTGGCCGGGGGGCCCCATGGCTACACCTTC
>TRBV11-3|-|TRBD2|TRBJ2-3
CASSLSGGADTQYF
TGTGCCAGCAGCTTGAGCGGGGGGGCAGATACGCAGTATTTT
>TRBV6-5|-|-|TRBJ2-5
CASSYWTGGETQYF
TGTGCCAGCAGTTACTGGACAGGAGGGGAGACCCAGTACTTC
>TRBV11-3|-|-|TRBJ2-2
CASSLDHVGAENTGELFF
TGTGCCAGCAGCTTAGATCACGTAGGGGCGGAGAACACCGGGGAGCTGTTTTTT
>TRBV7-9|-|TRBD2|TRBJ2-4
CASSLLAGMDIQYF
TGTGCCAGCAGCTTACTAGCGGGAATGGACATTCAGTACTTC
>TRBV4-1|-|TRBD2|TRBJ2-5
CASSQVAGVETQYF
TGCGCCAGCAGCCAAGTGGCGGGGGTGGAGACCCAGTACTTC
>TRBV4-3|-|TRBD1|TRBJ1-2
CASSHRGTGHASNYGYTF
TGCGCCAGCAGCCATCGCGGGACAGGCCACGCGAGTAACTATGGCTACACCTTC
>TRBV7-8|-|-|TRBJ2-7
CASSSDTSSYEQYF
TGTGCCAGCAGCTCAGACACGAGCTCCTACGAGCAGTACTTC
>TRBV7-6|-|-|TRBJ1-6
CASSLNSGQGSPLHF
TGTGCCAGCAGCTTGAATTCAGGCCAAGGTTCACCCCTCCACTTT
>TRBV19|-|-|TRBJ2-5
CASSRSLETQYF
TGTGCCAGTAGTAGGAGTCTGGAGACCCAGTACTTC
>TRBV30|-|-|TRBJ2-7
CAWSGARPPYEQYF
TGTGCCTGGAGTGGTGCCAGGCCCCCCTACGAGCAGTACTTC
>TRBV7-9|-|TRBD1|TRBJ1-1
CASTRTGKNTEAFF
TGTGCCAGCACCAGGACAGGGAAAAACACTGAAGCTTTCTTT
>TRBV2|-|TRBD1|TRBJ2-1
CASRERTGGVLNEQFF
TGTGCCAGCAGAGAGAGGACAGGGGGCGTTTTAAATGAGCAGTTCTTC
>TRBV5-4|-|-|TRBJ2-2
CASSLADRDTGELFF
TGTGCCAGCAGCTTGGCGGACAGAGACACCGGGGAGCTGTTTTTT
>TRBV19|-|TRBD1|TRBJ1-2
CASSMDRGVYGYTF
TGTGCCAGTAGTATGGACAGGGGGGTCTATGGCTACACCTTC
>TRBV5-4|-|TRBD1|TRBJ2-3
CASRRPGQGADTQYF
TGTGCCAGCCGGAGACCGGGACAGGGGGCAGATACGCAGTATTTT
>TRBV30|-|TRBD1|TRBJ1-1
CAWSGQLNTEAFF
TGTGCCTGGTCGGGACAGTTGAACACTGAAGCTTTCTTT
>TRBV29-1|once|TRBD2|TRBJ2-2
CSAKLAGETGELFF
TGCAGCGCAAAACTAGCGGGGGAGACCGGGGAGCTGTTTTTT
>TRBV5-1|-|-|TRBJ1-1
CASRDHSRVTEAFF
TGCGCCAGCCGAGATCACTCCAGGGTGACTGAAGCTTTCTTT
>TRBV5-1|-|-|TRBJ1-6
CASSTNPAGAWSYNSPLHF
TGCGCCAGCAGCACCAACCCGGCAGGGGCATGGTCCTATAATTCACCCCTCCACTTT
>TRBV4-1|-|-|TRBJ1-3
CASSQGGLLSSGNTIYF
TGCGCCAGCAGCCAAGGAGGCTTATTGAGCTCTGGAAACACCATATATTTT
>TRBV19|-|TRBD1|TRBJ1-2
CASSTTAGTGQNYGYTF
TGTGCCAGTAGTACCACAGCCGGGACAGGGCAGAACTATGGCTACACCTTC
>TRBV5-8|-|-|TRBJ1-2
CASSHSPPYGYTF
TGTGCCAGCAGTCACAGTCCCCCTTATGGCTACACCTTC
>TRBV7-6|-|-|TRBJ2-5
CASARQETQYF
TGTGCCAGCGCGAGACAAGAGACCCAGTACTTC
>TRBV14|-|-|TRBJ2-4
CASSQEEALKNIQYF
TGTGCCAGCAGCCAAGAAGAGGCACTCAAAAACATTCAGTACTTC
>TRBV7-9|once|-|TRBJ2-1
CASSSTWTNEQFF
TGTGCCAGCAGCTCGACTTGGACAAATGAGCAGTTCTTC
>TRBV19|once|TRBD1|TRBJ1-2
CASRGQINYGYTF
TGTGCCAGTAGGGGACAGATTAACTATGGCTACACCTTC
>TRBV7-2|-|-|TRBJ2-5
CVSSLDGLQETQYF
TGTGTCAGCAGCTTAGACGGACTCCAAGAGACCCAGTACTTC
>TRBV5-8|-|-|TRBJ1-2
CASSLDPGQGMGYTF
TGTGCCAGCAGCTTGGATCCGGGACAAGGGATGGGCTACACCTTC
>TRBV7-6|-|-|TRBJ2-7
CASSLSASEQYF
TGTGCCAGCAGCTTAAGTGCCAGCGAGCAGTACTTC
>TRBV11-3|-|-|TRBJ2-7
CASSQGSYEQYF
TGTGCCAGCAGCCAGGGGAGCTACGAGCAGTACTTC